This TCR beta chain was documented in a study of spatial heterogeneity in lung cancer. General study points: The study found that expanded intratumoral alpha and beta TCR counts tracked tumor mutation counts.

One entry per CDR3 protein, called by TCRdb with MiXCR from the 5' RACE reads. The table has about 14,000 distinct CDR3 sequences, roughly 5.6% seen once. This clonotype was seen at least ten times. Antigen specificity is unknown. This beta chain appears as a stray read in a library generated for alpha chains; its size is not informative. Time point given: sample taken at primary tumor resection. J was trimmed by 6 bases and V by 2 bases; bases with no gene match: 9. Germline V CDR1 and CDR2: SGHRS, YFSETQ. This CDR3 comprises 15 residues. Specimen: lung tumor tissue, collected at surgery. This clonotype was sampled from a female donor with early-stage non-small cell lung cancer. The chain joins TRBV5-1 to TRBJ2-7; 9 bases fit TRBD2. The CDR3 DNA reads as TGCGCCAGCAGCTTCTCCGGGACTAGCACTGGCGAGCAGTACTTC. It encodes CASSFSGTSTGEQYF.